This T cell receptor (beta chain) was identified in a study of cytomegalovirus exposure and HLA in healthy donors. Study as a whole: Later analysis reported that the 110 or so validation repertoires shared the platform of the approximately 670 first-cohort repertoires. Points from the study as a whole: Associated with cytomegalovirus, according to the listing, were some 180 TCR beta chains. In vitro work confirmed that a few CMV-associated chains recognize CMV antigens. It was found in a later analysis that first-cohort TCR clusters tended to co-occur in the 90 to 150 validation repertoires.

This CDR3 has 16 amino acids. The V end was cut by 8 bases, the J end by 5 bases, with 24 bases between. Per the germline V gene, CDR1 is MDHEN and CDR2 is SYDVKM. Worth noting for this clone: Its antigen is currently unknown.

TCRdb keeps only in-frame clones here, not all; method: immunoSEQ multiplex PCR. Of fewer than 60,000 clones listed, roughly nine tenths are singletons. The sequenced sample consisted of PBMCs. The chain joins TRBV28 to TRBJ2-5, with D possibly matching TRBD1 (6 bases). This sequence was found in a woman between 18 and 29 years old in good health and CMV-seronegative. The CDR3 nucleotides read TGTGCCAGCGGCCGCTGGGGGCGCCGAGGGAATGAGACCCAGTACTTC. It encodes CASGRWGRRGNETQYF. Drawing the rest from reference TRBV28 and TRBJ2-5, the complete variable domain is DVKVTQSSRYLVKRTGEKVFLECVQDMDHENMFWYRQDPGLGLRLIYFSYDVKMKEKGDIPEGYSVSREKKERFSLILESASTNQTSMYLCASGRWGRRGNETQYFGPGTRLLVL.